These 7 T cell receptor beta chains originate from one sample sequenced in a study of blood T cell repertoires in COVID-19. Generated by immunoSEQ multiplex PCR, the TCRdb table keeps only in-frame clones and is missing some. This sample has around 260,000 clones, with approximately 86% found just once. The sequencing input was peripheral blood. Receptors originate from a human donor with COVID-19, enrolled during active disease. The donor label of this sample is uncertain.

The V call is TRBV10-3, the J call TRBJ2-3, with TRBD1 identical over 7 bases. This CDR3 is built from 15 residues. In germline, CDR1 is ENHRY, CDR2 SYGVKD. J was trimmed by 4 bases and V by 2 bases; bases with no gene match: 6. This CDR3 reads CAISERQGVPDTQYF. In DNA, the CDR3 is TGTGCCATCAGTGAGCGGCAGGGGGTCCCAGATACGCAGTATTTT.

The genes are TRBV2 and TRBJ2-1; 12 nucleotides line up with TRBD2. Germline lookup yields CDR1 SNHLY and CDR2 FYNNEI. The CDR3 totals 14 residues. J was trimmed by 4 bases and V by 8 bases; bases with no gene match: 3. The CDR3 nucleotides are TGTGCCAGCTACGGGACTAGCGGGTACAATGAGCAGTTCTTC. Translated, it gives CASYGTSGYNEQFF.

V and J are TRBV15 and TRBJ1-5; D is unclear. Germline assignment: CDR1 LNHNV and CDR2 YYDKDF (reference sequence). The CDR3 runs to 16 residues. Trimming took 6 bases from V and 6 from J, leaving 21 bases between them. The CDR3 reads CATSNEVAVVGQPQHF. The DNA of the CDR3 is TGTGCCACCAGTAATGAGGTCGCGGTGGTTGGTCAGCCCCAGCATTTT.

The rearrangement uses TRBV5-4 and TRBJ2-6, with D hard to call. Germline-derived CDR1 and CDR2 are SGHNT and YYREEE (reference sequence). Trimming pared 1 base from V and 1 base from J, leaving 15 bases between. There are 18 residues in the CDR3. The CDR3 bases are TGTGCCAGCAGCTTGTCCAGCCGGCGGCTTTCTGGGGCCAACGTCCTGACTTTC. It encodes CASSLSSRRLSGANVLTF.

The chain couples TRBV15 to TRBJ1-1, with 8 bases that match TRBD1. The CDR3 extends over 15 amino acids. V trimming: 2 bases; J trimming: 3 bases; junction bases outside the gene matches: 5. Germline V gives CDR1 LNHNV, CDR2 YYDKDF (reference sequence). The CDR3 sequence: CATSRRTGSDTEAFF. The CDR3 region has the DNA TGTGCCACCAGCAGAAGGACAGGGTCGGACACTGAAGCTTTCTTT.

This clone is a singleton in its sample. The chain recombines TRBV5-1 with TRBJ2-3, with D possibly TRBD1 on 5 matching bases. The V gene's germline CDR1 is SGHRS and CDR2 YFSETQ. CDR3 length equals 15 residues. The V end was cut by 6 bases, the J end by 2 bases, with 16 bases between. The CDR3 region has the DNA TGCGCCAGCACGATTGACAGTTATGACACAGATACGCAGTATTTT. Its translation: CASTIDSYDTDTQYF.

The rearrangement joins TRBV6-5 to TRBJ1-2; D is unclear. The CDR3 contains 12 residues. Germline CDR1 MNHEY, CDR2 SVGAGI. The germline V and J ends were trimmed by 5 bases and 9 bases, with 13 bases remaining between them. The CDR3 bases are TGTGCCAGCAGTCGGGAGACGGGTAGCTACACCTTC. Its protein product is CASSRETGSYTF.